This T cell receptor beta chain was obtained from a study of CD8+ T cells in alopecia areata (dated by TCRdb to 2017 to 2018). Some background on the complete study: Treated patients were enrolled in an open-label pilot trial of oral tofacitinib, 5 to 10 mg twice daily, for moderate-to-severe alopecia areata. Tofacitinib was given for 6 to 18 months, followed by 6 months of follow-up off drug to assess delayed response and recurrence. To study T cell clonal expansion in alopecia areata, the researchers applied high-throughput TCRbeta sequencing to both the C3H/HeJ mouse model and human patients. On the human side, TCRbeta sequencing was run on scalp tissue and on sorted CD4+ and CD8+ peripheral blood T cells from healthy controls and from alopecia areata patients with either patchy or totalis/universalis disease. Biopsies were taken from tofacitinib-treated patients at baseline and at 4 and 24 weeks of treatment, and a later scalp biopsy was taken in several of the tofacitinib-treated patients. Clonality in the scalp was compared among normal scalp (n=4), patchy alopecia areata scalp (n=8), and alopecia totalis/universalis scalp (n=8). RNA came from the PAXgene miRNA kit for fixed scalp, the miRNeasy kit for PBMCs, and the RNeasy kit for mouse skin. immunoSEQ multiplex PCR using 35 Vbeta forward primers and 13 Jbeta reverse primers was used to amplify TCRbeta CDR3 regions.

Overall study results and their limits: Compared with mice, TCR sequences shared between patients were less clear, possibly partly because of HLA diversity across the patient population. Compared with normal scalp, lesional scalp had higher clonality and more expanded CD8+ clones, particularly in alopecia totalis/universalis, a pattern that suggests antigenic drive. Unlike mouse skin, which is dominated by gammadelta T cells, normal human skin has resident alphabeta T cells that are also sequenced, and this complicates analysis of the scalp TCR repertoire.

The library relied on the immunoSEQ multiplex PCR assay. RNA was extracted from all samples and reverse transcribed into cDNA, which served as template for TCR sequencing. First-strand cDNA was synthesized using SuperScript III with a 2:1 mix of oligo-dT and random hexamers. A synthetic immune receptor repertoire was used to assess amplification bias, and residual bias was removed computationally. The paper's data handling went like this. Raw reads were preprocessed to remove errors, and CDR3 was defined according to IMGT conventions as the region from the conserved cysteine to phenylalanine. Clonality was computed by normalizing Shannon entropy by log2 of the number of productive unique TCRs and subtracting the result from 1. Whether each scalp clone was CD4 or CD8 was inferred by checking scalp TCRbeta sequences against the CD4 and CD8 repertoires from sorted blood. The clones in this table, taken by TCRdb from immuneACCESS, are in-frame only. Not every clone is retained; where verified, under half of the shortfall comes from an unresolved V gene, and the cause of the rest is unknown. Clone size and V and J calls were adopted from that table, with D and trimming inferred from the DNA. Counted in this sample were tens of thousands of clones; approximately 60% of them appeared once. The ten largest clones take up approximately 17% of the sample.

Worth noting for this clone: This receptor's antigen is unknown. No base qualities exist here, and no much larger clone lies one base off it.

The CDR3 spans 18 residues, from the cysteine through the phenylalanine. CDR3 DNA is the only sequence kept; it has 54 bases, read in frame from the first base. Based on the germline V gene, the CDR1 and CDR2 sequences are SGHTA and FQGNSA. For this chain, trimming is 3 bases at the V end and 3 bases at the J end, and the number of junction bases without a gene match is 12. The time point label of this sample denotes: baseline before oral tofacitinib. Peripheral blood and lesional scalp punch biopsies were obtained from patients with alopecia areata. PBMCs were isolated by density centrifugation and stained for CD3, CD4 and CD8, and CD4+ and CD8+ T cells were sorted on a FACSAria.

Sequenced material: CD8+ T cells sorted from blood, taken at week 0. This receptor was obtained from a human donor with alopecia areata. The chain employs TRBV7-2 and TRBJ2-3, and TRBD2 aligns with 10 junction nucleotides. The DNA sequence reads TGTGCCAGCAGCTTGTCCACTCTAGCGGGAGAGGGGACAGATACGCAGTATTTT. It translates as CASSLSTLAGEGTDTQYF.